This is a list of T cell receptor beta chains from one sample in a study of blood T cell repertoires in COVID-19. TCRdb keeps only in-frame clones here, not all; method: immunoSEQ multiplex PCR. Of tens of thousands of clones listed, approximately 88% were seen once; the top ten hold approximately 10%. The sequenced sample consisted of peripheral blood. These receptors originate from an elderly man with acute or convalescent COVID-19. The CDR3 runs from the conserved cysteine through the conserved F or W. The D gene is left open where the match is weak. Only some rows state a clone size, as once, few, many or a class for expanded clones.

TRBJ1-1	TRBD1	.	TRBV7-3	CASSSGTGGTEAFF	TGTGCCAGCAGCTCCGGGACAGGGGGAACTGAAGCTTTCTTT
TRBJ1-1	TRBD1	.	TRBV7-2	CASSAQGGTEAFF	TGTGCCAGCAGCGCACAGGGGGGCACTGAAGCTTTCTTT
TRBJ2-1	TRBD2	.	TRBV7-3	CASSSLASYEQFF	TGTGCCAGCAGCTCACTAGCGTCCTATGAGCAGTTCTTC
TRBJ2-7	.	.	TRBV3-1/TRBV3-2	CASSQVRGRYEQYF	TGTGCCAGCAGCCAAGTTCGGGGAAGGTACGAGCAGTACTTC
TRBJ2-2	.	.	TRBV13	CASSFTMGGIIGELFF	TGTGCCAGCAGCTTTACGATGGGAGGAATCATCGGGGAGCTGTTTTTT
TRBJ1-1	.	.	TRBV5-1	CASTPGGGWSPEAFF	TGCGCCAGCACCCCGGGGGGGGGATGGTCCCCTGAAGCTTTCTTT
TRBJ2-1	.	.	TRBV4-1	CASSQDGIPSAQFF	TGCGCCAGCAGCCAAGACGGGATACCCAGCGCGCAGTTCTTC
TRBJ2-2	.	.	TRBV21-1	CASSKLLIETQVGGELFF	TGTGCCAGCAGCAAACTCCTCATCGAAACCCAGGTCGGCGGGGAGCTGTTTTTT
TRBJ2-1	TRBD2	.	TRBV7-8	CASSPLGPLTSGPEQFF	TGTGCCAGCAGCCCCCTCGGACCTTTGACTAGCGGGCCTGAGCAGTTCTTC
TRBJ1-2	TRBD1	.	TRBV5-4	CASSLPRGDYGYTF	TGTGCCAGCAGCTTACCCAGGGGGGACTATGGCTACACCTTC
TRBJ1-2	.	once	TRBV6-5	CATHRGANYGYTF	TGTGCCACACACCGGGGGGCTAACTATGGCTACACCTTC
TRBJ1-2	TRBD1	.	TRBV12-3/TRBV12-4	CASSPTGSHGYTF	TGTGCCAGCAGTCCGACAGGGAGTCATGGCTACACCTTC
TRBJ1-4	.	.	TRBV27	CASSLSTYDNEKLFF	TGTGCCAGCAGTTTATCGACATACGACAATGAAAAACTGTTTTTT
TRBJ1-5	.	.	TRBV28	CASSLTGVVGVDSNQPQHF	TGTGCCAGCAGTTTAACGGGGGTAGTGGGTGTCGATAGCAATCAGCCCCAGCATTTT
TRBJ2-7	.	.	TRBV6-1	CASSELRYGSYEQYF	TGTGCCAGCAGTGAACTGAGGTATGGTTCCTACGAGCAGTACTTC
TRBJ2-7	TRBD2	.	TRBV7-2	CASSLMGLVGEQYF	TGTGCCAGCAGCTTAATGGGACTAGTCGGGGAGCAGTACTTC
TRBJ2-5	TRBD2	.	TRBV7-2	CASSFIAGGGQETQYF	TGTGCCAGCAGCTTTATAGCGGGAGGGGGCCAAGAGACCCAGTACTTC
TRBJ2-4	.	.	TRBV6-1	CASSGRTGAGGYF	TGTGCCAGCAGTGGCCGGACGGGAGCCGGGGGGTACTTC
TRBJ1-1	.	.	TRBV11-2	CASSLLSGGRSEAFF	TGTGCCAGCAGCTTATTGAGTGGGGGCAGGTCTGAAGCTTTCTTT
TRBJ1-3	.	.	TRBV6-6	CASSPVGGAGNTIYF	TGTGCCAGCAGCCCCGTCGGTGGGGCGGGAAACACCATATATTTT
TRBJ2-2	TRBD2	.	TRBV4-2	CASSRLGLAGTGELFF	TGTGCCAGCAGCCGACTAGGACTAGCGGGGACCGGGGAGCTGTTTTTT
TRBJ2-2	TRBD2	few	TRBV10-2	CATRRAGEAGELFF	TGCGCCACCCGGCGGGCGGGGGAGGCCGGGGAGCTGTTTTTT
TRBJ1-2	.	.	TRBV7-2	CASSLSPYSDGYTF	TGTGCCAGCAGCTTATCCCCCTATAGCGATGGCTACACCTTC
TRBJ1-4	.	.	TRBV28	CASSFGGEKLFF	TGTGCCAGCAGTTTCGGCGGTGAAAAACTGTTTTTT
TRBJ2-1	TRBD1	.	TRBV24-1	CATSGYQGAEYNEQFF	TGTGCCACCAGTGGGTACCAGGGGGCGGAATACAATGAGCAGTTCTTC
TRBJ2-3	TRBD2	.	TRBV18	CASSPLAVSTDTQYF	TGTGCCAGCTCACCGCTAGCGGTTAGCACAGATACGCAGTATTTT